The present TCR beta chain was sequenced within a study of PD-1 blockade in classical Hodgkin lymphoma. Method: immunoSEQ multiplex PCR; TCRdb's copy keeps in-frame clones and lacks some. The sample includes around 66,000 clones, 80% to 90% seen only once; the top ten take about 15%. As regards this clone: Its antigen is undetermined.

Every single patient, without exception, relapsed after autologous stem cell transplantation, and brentuximab vedotin exposure varied. Study conclusions and caveats: It was reported that newly diagnosed patients had less baseline TCR diversity than healthy donors.

Sample: peripheral blood mononuclear cells (PBMCs), taken at baseline. This TCR was sampled from a human donor with classical Hodgkin lymphoma.

The DNA for the CDR3 is TGTGCCAGTAGTAGAGGGGGGAACACTGAAGCTTTCTTT. Residues: CASSRGGNTEAFF. This rearrangement joins TRBV19 to TRBJ1-1; TRBD1 is a possible D gene (6 bases). Germline V gene sequence: CDR1 LNHDA, CDR2 SQIVND (reference sequence). The CDR3 sequence is 13 residues long. The V end lost 4 bases, the J end lost 1 base, and 7 bases lay between the germline ends.